Shown below are 2 T cell receptor beta chains from a single sample sequenced in a study of shared clonotypes between healthy human individuals. Profiling relied on immunoSEQ multiplex PCR, and the TCRdb table lists in-frame clones only, not all of them. The sample records approximately 740,000 clones, approximately 92% being singletons. It was CD45RO-negative cells, positively selected for CCR7, that made up naive CD8 cells, with terminally differentiated effector memory CD45RA+ cells excluded. The specimen sequenced was naive CD8+ T cells sorted from blood. The receptors here all came from a young man in good health.

The J gene is TRBJ1-1, the V gene TRBV2; no clear D. The CDR3 is 16 amino acids. V was clipped by 6 bases and J by 2 bases, with 19 bases between them. Germline CDR1 and CDR2: SNHLY and FYNNEI. The CDR3 loop is CASSQNPNTANTEAFF. In DNA, the CDR3 is TGTGCCAGCAGCCAAAACCCAAACACAGCAAACACTGAAGCTTTCTTT.

The chain is built from TRBV4-1 and TRBJ2-2; D is unresolved. Trimming shortened V by 4 bases and J by 5 bases, and 11 bases separated the two germline ends. CDR1 is MGHRA and CDR2 is YSYEKL in the germline V gene. This CDR3 is 14 amino acids long. CDR3 coding DNA: TGCGCCAGCAGCCCCGTAGTGTCAACCGGGGAGCTGTTTTTT. Residues: CASSPVVSTGELFF.